This T cell receptor (beta chain) was obtained from a study of T cell responses to AZD1222 COVID-19 vaccine. Study-wide points: Mostly white British, mostly female donors; authors suggested clonal diversity may be underestimated.

Of note for this clone: Its antigen remains unidentified.

Produced via immunoSEQ multiplex PCR; TCRdb's table is partial and in-frame only. The sample has approximately 170,000 clones, more than 85% seen once; the top ten hold about 4.2%. The source is an adult in good health. The sequencing used peripheral blood, collected on day 0 of AZD1222 vaccination.

The CDR3 bases are TGCGCCAGCAGCTTTATACAACAGGGGCTTGAGGGCTACACCTTC. It encodes CASSFIQQGLEGYTF. The rearrangement uses TRBV5-1 and TRBJ1-2, with 7 bases that match TRBD1. The CDR3 covers 15 residues. The junction had 12 bases not matched to a gene; V was cut back by 2 bases and J by 8 bases. Germline CDR1 is SGHRS and CDR2 is YFSETQ.